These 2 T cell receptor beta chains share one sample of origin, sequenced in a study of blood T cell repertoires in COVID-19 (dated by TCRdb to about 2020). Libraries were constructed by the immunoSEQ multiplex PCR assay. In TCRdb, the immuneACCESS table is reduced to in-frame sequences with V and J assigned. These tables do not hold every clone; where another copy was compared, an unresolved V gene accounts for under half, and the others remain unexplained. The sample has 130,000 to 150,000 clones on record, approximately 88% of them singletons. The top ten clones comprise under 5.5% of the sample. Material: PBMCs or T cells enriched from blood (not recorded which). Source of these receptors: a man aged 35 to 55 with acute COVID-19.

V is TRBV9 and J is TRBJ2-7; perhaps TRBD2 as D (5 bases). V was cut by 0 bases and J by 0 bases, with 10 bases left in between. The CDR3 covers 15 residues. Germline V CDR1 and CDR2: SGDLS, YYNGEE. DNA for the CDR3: TGTGCCAGCAGCGTAGATCTGGGGAGCTCCTACGAGCAGTACTTC. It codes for CASSVDLGSSYEQYF.

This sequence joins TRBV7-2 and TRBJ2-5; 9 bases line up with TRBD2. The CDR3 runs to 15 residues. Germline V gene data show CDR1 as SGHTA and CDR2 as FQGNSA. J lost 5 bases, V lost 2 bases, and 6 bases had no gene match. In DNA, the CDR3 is TGTGCCAGCAGCTTATTAGCGGGGGCGAGGGAGACCCAGTACTTC. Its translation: CASSLLAGARETQYF. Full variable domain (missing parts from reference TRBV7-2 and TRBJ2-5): GAGVSQSPSNKVTEKGKDVELRCDPISGHTALYWYRQSLGQGLEFLIYFQGNSAPDKSGLPSDRFSAERTGGSVSTLTIQRTQQEDSAVYLCASSLLAGARETQYFGPGTRLLVL.